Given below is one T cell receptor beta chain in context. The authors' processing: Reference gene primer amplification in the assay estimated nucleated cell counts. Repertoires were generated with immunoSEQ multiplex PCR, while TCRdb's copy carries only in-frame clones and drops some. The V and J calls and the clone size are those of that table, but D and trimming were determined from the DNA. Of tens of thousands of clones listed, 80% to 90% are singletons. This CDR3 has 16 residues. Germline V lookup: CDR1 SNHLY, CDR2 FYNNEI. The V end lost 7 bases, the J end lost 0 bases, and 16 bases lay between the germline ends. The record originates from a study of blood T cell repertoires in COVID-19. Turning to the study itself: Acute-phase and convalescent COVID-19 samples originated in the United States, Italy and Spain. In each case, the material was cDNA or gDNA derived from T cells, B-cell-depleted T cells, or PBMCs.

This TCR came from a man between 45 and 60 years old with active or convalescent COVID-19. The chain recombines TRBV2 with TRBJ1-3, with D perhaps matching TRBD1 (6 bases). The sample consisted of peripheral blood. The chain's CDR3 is CASILQRGTSGNTIYF. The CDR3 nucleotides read TGTGCCAGCATCCTACAGAGGGGGACCTCTGGAAACACCATATATTTT.